This T cell receptor (beta chain) was recovered during a study of blood T cell repertoires in COVID-19. Study information: COVID-19 samples, acute and convalescent, were from the United States, Italy and Spain.

From germline, CDR1 is ENHRY and CDR2 SYGVKD. V lost 10 bases and J lost 8, with 20 bases in between. The CDR3 totals 13 residues. In the authors' methods: From reference gene primer amplification, estimates of nucleated cell counts were derived. Produced via immunoSEQ multiplex PCR; TCRdb's table is partial and in-frame only. V and J calls plus clone size are reproduced from that table; the DNA served to infer D and trimming. The table records a few hundred thousand clones, under 90% of them present only once. The Seattle patients joined while their infection was active and were tracked longitudinally afterward.

Sample: peripheral blood. This chain connects TRBV10-3 to TRBJ1-1; D is uncertain. This clonotype was sampled from a woman younger than 45 with COVID-19, enrolled during active disease. The DNA for the CDR3 is TGTGCCACCGAAGGACTTCCGGCCTCGGAAGCTTTCTTT. Translated: CATEGLPASEAFF.